What follows are 29 T cell receptor beta chains derived from one specimen sequenced in a study of CD8+CD57+ T cells in acquired aplastic anemia. Patients chosen for sequencing had shown CD8+CD57+ cell expansion by flow cytometry. Genomic DNA served as template for TCR beta VDJ and CDR3 profiling. TCRdb analysed the reads with MiXCR anew, one entry per CDR3 protein. The data show roughly 120,000 distinct CDR3 sequences, 45% to 60% seen once. Input material: sorted CD4+, CD8+, or CD8+CD57+ T cells (not recorded which) from PBMCs. The receptor set was obtained from a human donor with aplastic anemia.

The chain recombines TRBV11-1 with TRBJ2-1, with 10 bases fitting TRBD2. The CDR3 sequence is 16 residues long. Germline CDR1 and CDR2: SGHAT and FQDESV (reference sequence). V dropped 2 bases and J dropped 10; count of bases not matched to a gene: 11. CDR3 bases: TGTGCCAGCAGCTTAAGGAGAGCGGGAGGGCCTCGGGAGCAGTTCTTC. Amino acids: CASSLRRAGGPREQFF.

In the case of this clonotype: A clone one base away is much larger, so this may be a read error. The genes are TRBV10-3 and TRBJ1-2; D remains unclear. Germline CDR1 is ENHRY and CDR2 is SYGVKD. This CDR3 region has 15 residues. Trimming shortened V by 2 bases and J by 2 bases, and 12 bases separated the two germline ends. The CDR3 DNA follows: TGTGCCATCAGTGAGACAGTACCGGGGAACTATGGCTACACCTTC. It is translated as CAISETVPGNYGYTF.

The chain joins TRBV15 to TRBJ2-7, with D possibly matching TRBD1 (5 bases). From germline, CDR1 is LNHNV and CDR2 YYDKDF (reference sequence). The V gene lost 0 bases and the J gene lost 4 bases, with 10 bases spanning the gap. This CDR3 region has 14 residues. The CDR3 bases are TGTGCCACCAGCAGAGAAGGGCAGGGATACGAGCAGTACTTC. Translating gives CATSREGQGYEQYF.

V is TRBV24-1 and J is TRBJ1-2; 9 nucleotides line up with TRBD1. Germline V CDR1 and CDR2: KGHDR, SFDVKD. This CDR3 has 14 amino acids. Trimming took 3 bases from V and 7 from J; bases not matched to a gene: 5. The CDR3, as DNA: TGTGCCACCAGTGATAGGGACAGGGCACTTGGCTACACCTTC. Encoded protein: CATSDRDRALGYTF.

The V and J genes are TRBV10-2 and TRBJ1-3; 9 bases map to TRBD1. The V segment lost 4 bases and the J segment 2 bases; nucleotides outside the gene matches: 0. The CDR3 has 14 amino acids. The V gene's germline CDR1 is WSHSY and CDR2 SAAADI. The CDR3 loop reads CASSGTGAGNTIYF. In nucleotides, the CDR3 is TGCGCCAGCAGTGGGACAGGGGCTGGAAACACCATATATTTT.

The V and J genes are TRBV19 and TRBJ1-5, with a weak D call TRBD1 (6 bases). V was cut by 9 bases and J by 2 bases, with 11 bases left in between. Per the germline V gene, CDR1 is LNHDA and CDR2 is SQIVND (reference sequence). The CDR3 totals 13 residues. The CDR3 here is CASERGGNQPQHF. CDR3 coding DNA: TGTGCCAGCGAAAGGGGGGGCAATCAGCCCCAGCATTTT.

J is TRBJ2-7 and V is TRBV7-9; D might be TRBD2 (5 bases). The V end was cut by 7 bases, the J end by 5 bases, with 9 bases between. The CDR3 covers 11 residues. CDR1 is SEHNR and CDR2 is FQNEAQ in the germline V gene (reference sequence). This chain's CDR3 is CASTRRHEQYF. In nucleotides, the CDR3 is TGTGCCAGCACCAGGAGGCACGAGCAGTACTTC.

This clonotype was picked up a small number of times. This chain links TRBV10-3 with TRBJ2-7; D gene unclear. V lost 4 bases, J lost 3 bases, and 10 bases lay in between. The germline V gene has CDR1 ENHRY and CDR2 SYGVKD. The CDR3 loop spans 13 amino acids. CDR3 in amino acids: CAISGDGDYEQYF. The CDR3 bases are TGTGCCATCAGTGGAGACGGTGACTACGAGCAGTACTTC.

V usage is TRBV2 and J usage is TRBJ2-1; TRBD1 agrees at 9 bases. J gave up 8 bases and V 6 bases, and 8 bases lay outside the gene matches. Looked up from germline, CDR1 is SNHLY and CDR2 is FYNNEI. CDR3 length: 14 residues. In DNA form, the CDR3 reads TGTGCCAGCAGGGCGGGACAGGGAGTACATGAGCAGTTCTTC. Translating gives CASRAGQGVHEQFF.

The rearrangement uses TRBV13 and TRBJ1-1; the D is unclear. The V gene lost 0 bases and the J gene lost 0 bases, with 11 bases spanning the gap. This CDR3 contains 16 residues. The germline V gene has CDR1 PRHDT and CDR2 FYEKMQ (reference sequence). CDR3 sequence reads: CASSLGPGVMNTEAFF. Here the CDR3 DNA reads TGTGCCAGCAGCTTAGGCCCAGGAGTCATGAACACTGAAGCTTTCTTT.

This clonotype showed up many times. V and J are TRBV24-1 and TRBJ2-3; 7 nucleotides line up with TRBD1. This CDR3 comprises 15 residues. Germline trimming cut 10 bases from V and 0 bases from J; bases unmatched to any gene: 9. CDR1 KGHDR and CDR2 SFDVKD come from the germline V gene. Here the CDR3 reads CATSPGTASTDTQYF. The CDR3 DNA follows: TGTGCCACTTCCCCGGGGACAGCTAGCACAGATACGCAGTATTTT.

This clonotype has only a few counts. The chain has TRBV24-1 and TRBJ2-7; 7 nucleotides match TRBD1. Germline values: CDR1 KGHDR, CDR2 SFDVKD. The V and J ends lost 4 bases and 5 bases, in that order; junction bases with no gene match: 10. This CDR3 region has 15 residues. The CDR3 loop reads CATSEGQDSWNEQYF. In nucleotides, the CDR3 is TGTGCCACCAGTGAAGGACAGGATTCGTGGAACGAGCAGTACTTC.

This clonotype has just a few counts. The V call is TRBV4-1, the J call TRBJ2-1; the match to TRBD1 covers 7 bases. The V and J ends lost 1 base and 0 bases, in that order; junction bases with no gene match: 0. The CDR3 length is 15 residues. The germline V gene encodes CDR1 MGHRA and CDR2 YSYEKL. The CDR3 bases are TGCGCCAGCAGCCAAGCAGGGGGCTCCTACAATGAGCAGTTCTTC. Protein product: CASSQAGGSYNEQFF.

Of note for this clonotype: Because the CDR3's place on the DNA is in doubt, the DNA is left out and the CDR3 is given as listed by TCRdb. V and J are TRBV29-1 and TRBJ1-1; the table's TRBD1 call for D was not verified on the DNA. The CDR3 length equals 12 residues, ends included. Per the germline V gene, CDR1 is SQVTM and CDR2 is ANQGSEA. The CDR3 reads CSVAGGNTEASF.

This clonotype has only a few counts. The V gene is TRBV24-1, the J gene TRBJ1-3, with D perhaps matching TRBD1 (6 bases). The CDR3 extends over 17 amino acids. The germline gives CDR1 KGHDR, CDR2 SFDVKD. The V end was cut by 3 bases, the J end by 0 bases, with 14 bases between. For the CDR3, the DNA is TGTGCCACCAGTGATCCCCCTGGACAGTCCTCTGGAAACACCATATATTTT. It yields the protein CATSDPPGQSSGNTIYF.

This clonotype has a count of ten or more. The CDR3 sequence is CASSEGGGSYNEQFF. In DNA, the CDR3 is TGTGCCAGCAGTGAGGGCGGGGGCTCCTACAATGAGCAGTTCTTC. The chain employs TRBV2 and TRBJ2-1; TRBD2 matches 7 bases. The germline gives CDR1 SNHLY, CDR2 FYNNEI. V was pared by 3 bases and J by 0 bases, with 2 bases of the junction left unmatched. This CDR3 has 15 residues.

The V and J genes are TRBV10-3 and TRBJ1-4; no clear D gene. Trimming left V 4 bases short and J 5 bases short, with 8 bases between. CDR1 and CDR2 from the germline V gene are ENHRY and SYGVKD. The CDR3 spans 13 residues. For the CDR3, the DNA is TGTGCCATCAGTGTTGCGTTAAATGAAAAACTGTTTTTT. Translating it yields CAISVALNEKLFF.

The CDR3 coding sequence is TGTGCCAGCAGCACCAAAAACTATGGCTACACCTTC. This codes for CASSTKNYGYTF. The chain employs TRBV7-9 and TRBJ1-2; D not certain. The CDR3 contains 12 residues. The ends were cut back, 5 bases at V and 2 bases at J, with 6 bases in the middle. Per germline, CDR1 SEHNR and CDR2 FQNEAQ (reference sequence). The whole variable domain, remainder taken from reference TRBV7-9 and TRBJ1-2, is DTGVSQNPRHKITKRGQNVTFRCDPISEHNRLYWYRQTLGQGPEFLTYFQNEAQLEKSRLLSDRFSAERPKGSFSTLEIQRTEQGDSAMYLCASSTKNYGYTFGSGTRLTVV.

The J gene is TRBJ1-5, the V gene TRBV28; D gene ambiguous. Trimming stripped 9 bases from V and 2 bases from J, with 11 bases between. This CDR3 has 13 residues. Germline CDR1 reads MDHEN; CDR2 reads SYDVKM. In DNA form, the CDR3 reads TGTGCCAGTCAAAGATTAGGCAATCAGCCCCAGCATTTT. The encoded protein is CASQRLGNQPQHF.

This chain connects TRBV19 to TRBJ2-3; 9 bases are shared with TRBD2. Germline V CDR1 and CDR2: LNHDA, SQIVND (reference sequence). This CDR3 is 15 amino acids long. The V segment lost 4 bases and the J segment 0 bases; nucleotides outside the gene matches: 2. CDR3 coding DNA: TGTGCCAGTAGTAATAGCGGGGGAAGCACAGATACGCAGTATTTT. It codes for CASSNSGGSTDTQYF.

V is TRBV19 and J is TRBJ2-6, with no clear D. The germline V and J ends were trimmed by 3 bases and 0 bases, with 6 bases remaining between them. The CDR3 extends over 15 amino acids. In germline, CDR1 is LNHDA, CDR2 SQIVND (reference sequence). In DNA form, the CDR3 reads TGTGCCAGTAGTATCTGGGGCTCTGGGGCCAACGTCCTGACTTTC. Its translation: CASSIWGSGANVLTF.

The gene calls are TRBV24-1 and TRBJ2-1, with TRBD2 matching 9 bases. This CDR3 spans 15 amino acids. The V segment lost 5 bases and the J segment 4 bases; nucleotides outside the gene matches: 5. The germline V gene has CDR1 KGHDR and CDR2 SFDVKD. Written as DNA, the CDR3 is TGTGCCACCAGTGTCGCGGGGGGGGCATACAATGAGCAGTTCTTC. This sequence encodes CATSVAGGAYNEQFF.

The V call is TRBV19, the J call TRBJ1-5; unclear D gene. Germline V CDR1 and CDR2: LNHDA, SQIVND (reference sequence). The CDR3 consists of 13 residues. V shed 4 bases and J shed 4 bases, with 8 bases lying between them. Here the CDR3 reads CASSRSENQPQHF. In nucleotides, the CDR3 is TGTGCCAGTAGTAGGTCGGAGAATCAGCCCCAGCATTTT.

The V and J genes are TRBV24-1 and TRBJ2-3; D not resolved. CDR1 and CDR2 (germline): KGHDR, SFDVKD. V was trimmed by 2 bases and J by 0 bases, leaving 11 bases between them. The CDR3 contains 16 residues. CDR3 residues: CATSDWDPISTDTQYF. Written as DNA, the CDR3 is TGTGCCACCAGTGATTGGGATCCAATTAGCACAGATACGCAGTATTTT.

V gene TRBV20-1 combines with J gene TRBJ2-7, with 9 bases aligning to TRBD1. The V gene's germline CDR1 is DFQATT and CDR2 SNEGSKA (reference sequence). Unmatched junction bases numbered 10, after V lost 3 bases and J lost 4 bases. This CDR3 is 15 amino acids long. Written as DNA, the CDR3 is TGCAGTGCTAGTGACCCCGGACAGGGGAGGTACGAGCAGTACTTC. Amino acid sequence: CSASDPGQGRYEQYF.

This clonotype was seen many times. The V call is TRBV5-1, the J call TRBJ2-7; a possible D gene is TRBD1 (5 bases). CDR3 length: 14 residues. Deletions cut 0 bases from V and 6 bases from J, with 13 bases between. CDR1 is SGHRS and CDR2 is YFSETQ in the germline V gene. In nucleotides, the CDR3 is TGCGCCAGCAGCTTGGGGCAGGGCTTCGGCGAGCAGTACTTC. Its translation: CASSLGQGFGEQYF. The entire variable domain, with the rest obtained from reference TRBV5-1 and TRBJ2-7, is as follows: KAGVTQTPRYLIKTRGQQVTLSCSPISGHRSVSWYQQTPGQGLQFLFEYFSETQRNKGNFPGRFSGRQFSNSRSEMNVSTLELGDSALYLCASSLGQGFGEQYFGPGTRLTVT.

The chain recombines TRBV6-5 with TRBJ1-5, with D maybe TRBD1 (6 bases). Trimming left V 0 bases short and J 5 bases short, with 8 bases between. Germline CDR1 is MNHEY and CDR2 is SVGAGI. The CDR3 runs to 14 residues. Written as DNA, the CDR3 is TGTGCCAGCAGTTACTCGAAGGGGGATCAGCCCCAGCATTTT. Amino acid sequence: CASSYSKGDQPQHF.

The chain employs TRBV2 and TRBJ1-1; D remains unclear. V dropped 4 bases and J dropped 0 bases, with 6 bases sitting between them. Germline values: CDR1 SNHLY, CDR2 FYNNEI. The CDR3 spans 13 residues. The CDR3 coding sequence is TGTGCCAGCAGTGGCAGTCTGAACACTGAAGCTTTCTTT. The encoded protein is CASSGSLNTEAFF.

V usage is TRBV3-1 and J usage is TRBJ2-1; the D gene is possibly TRBD1 (6 bases). Trimming pared 4 bases from V and 8 bases from J, leaving 21 bases between. CDR1 and CDR2 (germline): LGHDT, YNNKEL (reference sequence). The CDR3 runs 16 residues. The CDR3 DNA reads as TGTGCCAGCAGCCCGACCGGGCTACAGGGTTCGCATGAGCAGTTCTTC. It encodes CASSPTGLQGSHEQFF.